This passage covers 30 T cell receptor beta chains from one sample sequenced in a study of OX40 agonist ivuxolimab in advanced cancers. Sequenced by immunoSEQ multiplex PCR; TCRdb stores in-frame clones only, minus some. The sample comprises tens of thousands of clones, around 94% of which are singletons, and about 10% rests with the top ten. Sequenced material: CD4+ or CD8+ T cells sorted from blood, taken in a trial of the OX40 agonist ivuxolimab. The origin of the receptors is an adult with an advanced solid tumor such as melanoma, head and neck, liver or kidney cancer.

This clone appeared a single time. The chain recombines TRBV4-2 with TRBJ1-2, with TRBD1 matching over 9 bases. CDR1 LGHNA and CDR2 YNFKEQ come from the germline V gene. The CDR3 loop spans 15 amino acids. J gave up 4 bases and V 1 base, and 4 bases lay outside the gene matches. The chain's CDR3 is CASSQVGQGSYGYTF. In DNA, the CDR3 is TGTGCCAGCAGCCAAGTAGGACAGGGGTCCTATGGCTACACCTTC.

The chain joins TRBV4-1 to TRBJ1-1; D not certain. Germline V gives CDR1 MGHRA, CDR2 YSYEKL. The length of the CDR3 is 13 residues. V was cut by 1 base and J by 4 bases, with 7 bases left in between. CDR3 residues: CASSQGIFTEAFF. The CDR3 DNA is TGCGCCAGCAGCCAAGGGATATTCACTGAAGCTTTCTTT.

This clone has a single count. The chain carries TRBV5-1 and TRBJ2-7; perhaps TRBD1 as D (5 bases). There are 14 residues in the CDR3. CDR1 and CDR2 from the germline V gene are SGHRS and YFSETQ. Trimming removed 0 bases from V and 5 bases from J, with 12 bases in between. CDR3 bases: TGCGCCAGCAGCTTGGCTACCAAGGGGAACGAGCAGTACTTC. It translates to CASSLATKGNEQYF.

CDR3 sequence (DNA): TGTGCCAGCAGCTTGGGTTCAGGGGCGAACCCGCACTACACAGATACGCAGTATTTT. Translation: CASSLGSGANPHYTDTQYF. The rearrangement links TRBV5-6 to TRBJ2-3, with D possibly TRBD1 on 6 matching bases. Germline V gene data show CDR1 as SGHDT and CDR2 as YYEEEE. The CDR3 contains 19 residues. The V end lost 0 bases, the J end lost 2 bases, and 22 bases lay between the germline ends.

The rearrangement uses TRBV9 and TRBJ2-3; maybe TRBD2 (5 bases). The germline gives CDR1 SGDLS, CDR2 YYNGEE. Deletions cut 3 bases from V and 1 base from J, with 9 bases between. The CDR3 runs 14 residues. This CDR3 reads CASSDGSGTDTQYF. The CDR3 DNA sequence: TGTGCCAGCAGCGATGGTAGCGGCACAGATACGCAGTATTTT. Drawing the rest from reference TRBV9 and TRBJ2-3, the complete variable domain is DSGVTQTPKHLITATGQRVTLRCSPRSGDLSVYWYQQSLDQGLQFLIQYYNGEERAKGNILERFSAQQFPDLHSELNLSSLELGDSALYFCASSDGSGTDTQYFGPGTRLTVL.

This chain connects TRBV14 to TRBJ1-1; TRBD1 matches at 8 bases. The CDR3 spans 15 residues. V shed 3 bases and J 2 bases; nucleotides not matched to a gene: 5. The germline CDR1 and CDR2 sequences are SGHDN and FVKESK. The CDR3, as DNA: TGTGCCAGCAGCCACACAGACAGGGGAAACACTGAAGCTTTCTTT. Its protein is CASSHTDRGNTEAFF.

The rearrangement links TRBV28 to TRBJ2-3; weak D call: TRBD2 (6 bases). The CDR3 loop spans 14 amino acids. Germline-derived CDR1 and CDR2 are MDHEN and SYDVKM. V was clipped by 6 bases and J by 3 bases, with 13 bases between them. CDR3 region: CASSPGGGTDTQYF. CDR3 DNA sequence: TGTGCCAGCAGCCCTGGTGGGGGGACAGATACGCAGTATTTT.

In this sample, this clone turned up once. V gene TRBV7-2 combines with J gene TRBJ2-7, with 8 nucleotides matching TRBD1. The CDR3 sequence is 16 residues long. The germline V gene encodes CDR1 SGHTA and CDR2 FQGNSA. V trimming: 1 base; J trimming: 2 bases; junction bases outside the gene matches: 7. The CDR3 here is CASSLDDRGIAYEQYF. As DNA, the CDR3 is TGTGCCAGCAGCTTAGACGACAGGGGAATTGCCTACGAGCAGTACTTC.

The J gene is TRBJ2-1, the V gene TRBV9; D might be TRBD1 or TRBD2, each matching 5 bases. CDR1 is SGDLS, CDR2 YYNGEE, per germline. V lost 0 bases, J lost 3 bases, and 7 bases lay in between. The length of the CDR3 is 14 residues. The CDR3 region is CASSVGDGYNEQFF. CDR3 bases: TGTGCCAGCAGCGTAGGGGACGGCTACAATGAGCAGTTCTTC.

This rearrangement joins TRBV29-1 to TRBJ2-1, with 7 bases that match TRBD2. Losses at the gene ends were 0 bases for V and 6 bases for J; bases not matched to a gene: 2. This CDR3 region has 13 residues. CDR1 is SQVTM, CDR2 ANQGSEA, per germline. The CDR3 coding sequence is TGCAGCGTTGAAGATGGCGGGAGCAATGAGCAGTTCTTC. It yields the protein CSVEDGGSNEQFF.

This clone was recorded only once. In DNA, the CDR3 is TGTGCCAGCAGCTCGGAGAACAATGAGCAGTTCTTC. It translates to CASSSENNEQFF. The J gene is TRBJ2-1, the V gene TRBV13, with unresolved D. V lost 4 bases, J lost 5 bases, and 6 bases lay in between. CDR1 and CDR2 from the germline V gene are PRHDT and FYEKMQ (reference sequence). This CDR3 has 12 amino acids.

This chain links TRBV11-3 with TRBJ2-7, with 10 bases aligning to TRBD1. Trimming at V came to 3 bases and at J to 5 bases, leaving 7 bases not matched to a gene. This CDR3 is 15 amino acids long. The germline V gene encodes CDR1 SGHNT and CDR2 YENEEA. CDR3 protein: CASSLGFGTGDEQYF. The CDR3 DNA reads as TGTGCCAGCAGCTTGGGATTCGGGACAGGGGACGAGCAGTACTTC.

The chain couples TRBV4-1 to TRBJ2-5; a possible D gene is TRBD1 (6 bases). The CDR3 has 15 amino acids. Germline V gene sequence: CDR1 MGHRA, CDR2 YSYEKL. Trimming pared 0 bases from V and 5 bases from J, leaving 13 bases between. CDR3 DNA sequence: TGCGCCAGCAGCCAAGACTGGGGGCCGGGGGAGACCCAGTACTTC. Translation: CASSQDWGPGETQYF.

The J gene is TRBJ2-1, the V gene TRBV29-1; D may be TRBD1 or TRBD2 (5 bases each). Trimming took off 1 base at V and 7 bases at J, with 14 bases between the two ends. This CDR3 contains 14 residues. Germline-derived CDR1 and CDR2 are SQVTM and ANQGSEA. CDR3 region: CSVEGGEGGNEQFF. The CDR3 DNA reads TGCAGCGTTGAAGGAGGGGAAGGTGGGAATGAGCAGTTCTTC.

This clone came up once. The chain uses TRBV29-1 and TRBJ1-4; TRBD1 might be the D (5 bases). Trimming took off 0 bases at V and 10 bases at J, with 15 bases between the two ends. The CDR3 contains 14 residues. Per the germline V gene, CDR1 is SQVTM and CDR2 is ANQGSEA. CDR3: CSVEDLGHVGKLFF. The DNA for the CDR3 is TGCAGCGTTGAAGACTTGGGGCATGTCGGAAAACTGTTTTTT.

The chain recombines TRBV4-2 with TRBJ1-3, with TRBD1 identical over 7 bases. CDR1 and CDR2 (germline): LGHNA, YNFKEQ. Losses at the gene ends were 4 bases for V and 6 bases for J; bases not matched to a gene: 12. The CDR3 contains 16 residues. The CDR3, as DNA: TGTGCCAGCAGCCTACGTCTACAGGGGTCGGAAAACACCATATATTTT. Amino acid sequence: CASSLRLQGSENTIYF.

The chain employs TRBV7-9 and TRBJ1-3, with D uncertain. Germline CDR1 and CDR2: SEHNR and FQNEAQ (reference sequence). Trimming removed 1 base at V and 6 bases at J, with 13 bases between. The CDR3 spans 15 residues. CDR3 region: CASSLVPGGENTIYF. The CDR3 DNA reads TGTGCCAGCAGCTTAGTCCCAGGAGGTGAAAACACCATATATTTT.

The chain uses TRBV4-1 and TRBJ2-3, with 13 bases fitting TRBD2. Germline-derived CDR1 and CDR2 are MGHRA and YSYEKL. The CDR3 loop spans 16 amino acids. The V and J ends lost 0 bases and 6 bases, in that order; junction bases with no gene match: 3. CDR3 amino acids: CASSQDLTSGGDTQYF. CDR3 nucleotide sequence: TGCGCCAGCAGCCAAGATCTGACTAGCGGGGGGGATACGCAGTATTTT.

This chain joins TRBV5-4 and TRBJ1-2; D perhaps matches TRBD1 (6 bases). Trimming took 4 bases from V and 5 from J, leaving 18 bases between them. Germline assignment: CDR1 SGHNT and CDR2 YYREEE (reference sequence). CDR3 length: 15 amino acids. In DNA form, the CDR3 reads TGTGCCAGCAGCCCTATACAGGGCGCCGGGTATGGCTACACCTTC. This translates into CASSPIQGAGYGYTF.

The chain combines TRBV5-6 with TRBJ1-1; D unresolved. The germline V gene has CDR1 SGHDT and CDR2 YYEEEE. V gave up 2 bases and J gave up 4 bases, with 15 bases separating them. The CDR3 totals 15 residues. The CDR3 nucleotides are TGTGCCAGCAGCTTTTTTAGTTTAGAAAGCACTGAAGCTTTCTTT. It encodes CASSFFSLESTEAFF.

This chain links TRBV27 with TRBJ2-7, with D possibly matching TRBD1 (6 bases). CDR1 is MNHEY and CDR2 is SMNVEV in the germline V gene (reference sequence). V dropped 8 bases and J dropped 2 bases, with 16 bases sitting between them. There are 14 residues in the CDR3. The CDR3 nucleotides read TGTGCCAGCGGCCTCCGGGACAAGACCTACGAGCAGTACTTC. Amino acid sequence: CASGLRDKTYEQYF.

This CDR3 is CSVVLTSNTEAFF. The DNA of the CDR3 is TGCAGCGTTGTCCTTACTTCGAACACTGAAGCTTTCTTT. The chain uses TRBV29-1 and TRBJ1-1; D is ambiguous. Germline V lookup: CDR1 SQVTM, CDR2 ANQGSEA. This CDR3 has 13 residues. V was cut by 4 bases and J by 1 base, with 10 bases left in between.

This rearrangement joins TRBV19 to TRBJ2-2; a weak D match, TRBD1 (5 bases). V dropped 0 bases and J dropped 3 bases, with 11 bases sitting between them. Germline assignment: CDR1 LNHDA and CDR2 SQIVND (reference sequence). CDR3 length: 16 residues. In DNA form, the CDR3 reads TGTGCCAGTAGTATAGATCTAGGGGCCTACACCGGGGAGCTGTTTTTT. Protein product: CASSIDLGAYTGELFF.

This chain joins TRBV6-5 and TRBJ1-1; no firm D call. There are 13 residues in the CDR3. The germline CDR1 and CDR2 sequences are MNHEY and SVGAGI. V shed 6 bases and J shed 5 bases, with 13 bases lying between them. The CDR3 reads CASSPALRTEAFF. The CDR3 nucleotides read TGTGCCAGCAGCCCCGCGCTTAGGACTGAAGCTTTCTTT.

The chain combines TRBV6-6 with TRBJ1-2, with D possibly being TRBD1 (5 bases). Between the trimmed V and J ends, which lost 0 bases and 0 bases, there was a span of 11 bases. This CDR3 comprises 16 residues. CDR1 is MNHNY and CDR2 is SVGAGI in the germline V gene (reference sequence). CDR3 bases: TGTGCCAGCAGTTACTCGATGACAGCGCCTAACTATGGCTACACCTTC. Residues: CASSYSMTAPNYGYTF.

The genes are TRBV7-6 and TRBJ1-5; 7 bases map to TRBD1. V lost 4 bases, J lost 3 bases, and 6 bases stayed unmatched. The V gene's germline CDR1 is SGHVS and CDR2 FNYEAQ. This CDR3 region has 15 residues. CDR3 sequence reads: CASSSRQGVNQPQHF. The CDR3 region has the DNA TGTGCCAGCAGCTCCCGACAGGGAGTCAATCAGCCCCAGCATTTT.

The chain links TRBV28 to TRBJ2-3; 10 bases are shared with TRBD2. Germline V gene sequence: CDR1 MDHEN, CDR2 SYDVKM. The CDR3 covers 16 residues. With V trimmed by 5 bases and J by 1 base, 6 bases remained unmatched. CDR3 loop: CASSPRSGGGTDTQYF. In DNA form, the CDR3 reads TGTGCCAGCAGTCCGCGGAGCGGGGGGGGCACAGATACGCAGTATTTT.

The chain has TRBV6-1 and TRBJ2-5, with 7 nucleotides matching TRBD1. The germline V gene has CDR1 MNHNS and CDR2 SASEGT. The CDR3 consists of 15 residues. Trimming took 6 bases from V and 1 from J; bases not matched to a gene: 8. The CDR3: CASSQLRDSQETQYF. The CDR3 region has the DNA TGTGCCAGCAGCCAACTCCGGGACAGCCAAGAGACCCAGTACTTC.

The CDR3 spells CASSSSGGGMNTEAFF. For the CDR3, the DNA is TGTGCCAGCAGCTCGTCAGGGGGTGGAATGAACACTGAAGCTTTCTTT. The chain uses TRBV7-8 and TRBJ1-1, with TRBD1 matching 7 bases. In germline, CDR1 is SGHVS, CDR2 FQNEAQ. The ends lost 4 bases at V and 0 bases at J; junction bases unmatched: 8. CDR3 size: 16 residues.

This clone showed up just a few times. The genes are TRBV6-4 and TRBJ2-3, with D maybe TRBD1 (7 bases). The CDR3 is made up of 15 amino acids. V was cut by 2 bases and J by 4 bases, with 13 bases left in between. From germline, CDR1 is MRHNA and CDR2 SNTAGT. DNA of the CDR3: TGTGCCAGCAGTGACGGGGGGACAGTGTCAGATACGCAGTATTTT. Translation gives CASSDGGTVSDTQYF.